A selection of T cell receptor beta chains follows, all from one sample in a study of Tregs in tolerant kidney transplant recipients. Sequencing was performed with immunoSEQ multiplex PCR; in TCRdb, only in-frame clones are kept and a portion is missing. Of fewer than 70,000 clones in the sample, 80% to 90% are singletons; the top ten hold less than 5.5%. The sequenced sample was CD4+ T cells from blood. These receptors were collected from a human donor in good health. The CDR3 runs from the conserved cysteine through the conserved F or W. D genes are given only for firm matches. Rows give clone size only sometimes, using once, few, many, or a class for an expanded clone.

abundance: NA; d_gene: NA; j_gene: TRBJ1-5; v_gene: TRBV5-1; CDR3aa: CASSLTGTNQPQHF; CDR3nt: TGCGCCAGCAGCTTGACGGGGACGAATCAGCCCCAGCATTTT
abundance: NA; d_gene: NA; j_gene: TRBJ2-1; v_gene: TRBV19; CDR3aa: CASRPQRGSRIYNEQFF; CDR3nt: TGTGCCAGTAGGCCGCAACGGGGAAGCCGAATCTACAATGAGCAGTTCTTC
abundance: NA; d_gene: NA; j_gene: TRBJ2-1; v_gene: TRBV14; CDR3aa: CASSQVFRKDNEQFF; CDR3nt: TGTGCCAGCAGCCAAGTCTTCAGAAAGGACAATGAGCAGTTCTTC
abundance: NA; d_gene: NA; j_gene: TRBJ1-2; v_gene: TRBV5-5; CDR3aa: CASSPAGRVPNYGYTF; CDR3nt: TGTGCCAGCAGCCCCGCCGGGAGGGTCCCTAACTATGGCTACACCTTC
abundance: NA; d_gene: TRBD1; j_gene: TRBJ1-1; v_gene: TRBV28; CDR3aa: CASHRTGPNTEAFF; CDR3nt: TGTGCCAGCCACAGGACAGGGCCGAACACTGAAGCTTTCTTT
abundance: NA; d_gene: NA; j_gene: TRBJ2-3; v_gene: TRBV11-2; CDR3aa: CASSHRESSDTQYF; CDR3nt: TGTGCCAGCAGCCATAGAGAGAGCTCAGATACGCAGTATTTT
abundance: NA; d_gene: NA; j_gene: TRBJ1-2; v_gene: TRBV11-2; CDR3aa: CASSLAWGNYGYTF; CDR3nt: TGTGCCAGCAGCTTAGCTTGGGGGAACTATGGCTACACCTTC
abundance: NA; d_gene: NA; j_gene: TRBJ2-1; v_gene: TRBV7-3; CDR3aa: CASSHFGYNEQFF; CDR3nt: TGTGCCAGCAGCCACTTTGGGTATAATGAGCAGTTCTTC
abundance: NA; d_gene: NA; j_gene: TRBJ1-5; v_gene: TRBV18; CDR3aa: CASSPGRGRGQPQHF; CDR3nt: TGTGCCAGCTCACCAGGGCGGGGGAGGGGTCAGCCCCAGCATTTT
abundance: NA; d_gene: NA; j_gene: TRBJ1-2; v_gene: TRBV6-1; CDR3aa: CASMPGQGGYTF; CDR3nt: TGTGCCAGCATGCCAGGCCAGGGTGGCTACACCTTC
abundance: few; d_gene: NA; j_gene: TRBJ1-1; v_gene: TRBV30; CDR3aa: CAWSVAWETEAFF; CDR3nt: TGTGCCTGGAGTGTAGCGTGGGAGACTGAAGCTTTCTTT
abundance: few; d_gene: NA; j_gene: TRBJ2-7; v_gene: TRBV5-1; CDR3aa: CASSLEGGAGEQYF; CDR3nt: TGCGCCAGCAGCTTGGAGGGCGGCGCCGGGGAGCAGTACTTC
abundance: few; d_gene: NA; j_gene: TRBJ2-1; v_gene: TRBV2; CDR3aa: CASSVGRTSYNEQFF; CDR3nt: TGTGCCAGCAGTGTAGGGAGGACCTCCTACAATGAGCAGTTCTTC
abundance: NA; d_gene: NA; j_gene: TRBJ1-4; v_gene: TRBV19; CDR3aa: CASNRQAPEKLFF; CDR3nt: TGTGCCAGTAACCGCCAGGCTCCCGAAAAACTGTTTTTT
abundance: once; d_gene: NA; j_gene: TRBJ1-2; v_gene: TRBV7-8; CDR3aa: CASSPRRGDGYTF; CDR3nt: TGTGCCAGCAGCCCTCGCCGAGGGGATGGCTACACCTTC
abundance: NA; d_gene: NA; j_gene: TRBJ2-2; v_gene: TRBV10-3; CDR3aa: CAIRGRRGQANTGELFF; CDR3nt: TGTGCCATCAGGGGGCGGAGAGGGCAGGCGAACACCGGGGAGCTGTTTTTT
abundance: NA; d_gene: NA; j_gene: TRBJ2-1; v_gene: TRBV7-6; CDR3aa: CASSFRPNEQFF; CDR3nt: TGTGCCAGCAGCTTTAGACCCAATGAGCAGTTCTTC
abundance: NA; d_gene: TRBD1; j_gene: TRBJ2-7; v_gene: TRBV2; CDR3aa: CASSEVQGASYEQYF; CDR3nt: TGTGCCAGCAGTGAAGTGCAGGGGGCGTCCTACGAGCAGTACTTC
abundance: NA; d_gene: TRBD2; j_gene: TRBJ2-1; v_gene: TRBV12-5; CDR3aa: CASGRAGGSGNEQFF; CDR3nt: TGTGCTAGTGGCCGAGCGGGAGGATCAGGCAATGAGCAGTTCTTC
abundance: NA; d_gene: NA; j_gene: TRBJ1-2; v_gene: TRBV5-1; CDR3aa: CASSPEGHGYTF; CDR3nt: TGCGCCAGCAGCCCTGAGGGGCATGGCTACACCTTC
abundance: NA; d_gene: TRBD2; j_gene: TRBJ2-1; v_gene: TRBV4-3; CDR3aa: CASSQGARVAGGHNEQFF; CDR3nt: TGCGCCAGCAGCCAAGGGGCTAGAGTTGCGGGGGGGCATAATGAGCAGTTCTTC
abundance: NA; d_gene: NA; j_gene: TRBJ1-5; v_gene: TRBV6-5; CDR3aa: CASSYRGNQPQHF; CDR3nt: TGTGCCAGCAGTTACAGGGGGAATCAGCCCCAGCATTTT
abundance: NA; d_gene: TRBD2; j_gene: TRBJ2-4; v_gene: TRBV4-1; CDR3aa: CASRRFIRGLAGVKNIQYF; CDR3nt: TGCGCCAGCAGGCGCTTCATCCGGGGACTAGCGGGAGTCAAAAACATTCAGTACTTC
abundance: NA; d_gene: TRBD2; j_gene: TRBJ2-5; v_gene: TRBV11-2; CDR3aa: CASSLGVSGDQETQYF; CDR3nt: TGTGCCAGCAGCTTAGGGGTTAGCGGGGATCAAGAGACCCAGTACTTC
abundance: NA; d_gene: TRBD1; j_gene: TRBJ1-2; v_gene: TRBV4-1; CDR3aa: CASSQVWGQRNGYTF; CDR3nt: TGCGCCAGCAGCCAAGTTTGGGGACAGAGAAATGGCTACACCTTC
abundance: NA; d_gene: TRBD2; j_gene: TRBJ2-5; v_gene: TRBV5-4; CDR3aa: CASSLTSGGPGYQETQYF; CDR3nt: TGTGCCAGCAGCCTGACTAGCGGGGGGCCCGGGTACCAAGAGACCCAGTACTTC
abundance: NA; d_gene: TRBD2; j_gene: TRBJ2-1; v_gene: TRBV28; CDR3aa: CASSLLGLADTYNEQFF; CDR3nt: TGTGCCAGCAGTTTGCTGGGACTAGCGGATACCTACAATGAGCAGTTCTTC
abundance: NA; d_gene: NA; j_gene: TRBJ2-5; v_gene: TRBV5-6; CDR3aa: CASSLFGAQYF; CDR3nt: TGTGCCAGCAGCTTGTTTGGGGCCCAGTACTTC
abundance: NA; d_gene: NA; j_gene: TRBJ2-5; v_gene: TRBV6-1; CDR3aa: CASSANGQPQETQYF; CDR3nt: TGTGCCAGCAGTGCTAACGGACAACCGCAAGAGACCCAGTACTTC
abundance: NA; d_gene: TRBD2; j_gene: TRBJ2-1; v_gene: TRBV11-2; CDR3aa: CASRQAGTTYNEQFF; CDR3nt: TGTGCCAGCAGACAGGCCGGGACTACATACAATGAGCAGTTCTTC
abundance: NA; d_gene: TRBD2; j_gene: TRBJ2-7; v_gene: TRBV5-6; CDR3aa: CASSPPGGESYEQYF; CDR3nt: TGTGCCAGCAGCCCGCCGGGGGGTGAGAGCTACGAGCAGTACTTC
abundance: once; d_gene: NA; j_gene: TRBJ2-5; v_gene: TRBV5-6; CDR3aa: CASSLALDGQTQYF; CDR3nt: TGTGCCAGCAGCTTGGCGCTGGATGGGCAGACCCAGTACTTC
abundance: NA; d_gene: NA; j_gene: TRBJ2-7; v_gene: TRBV6-5; CDR3aa: CASSIARTYEQYF; CDR3nt: TGTGCCAGCAGTATAGCGCGGACCTACGAGCAGTACTTC
abundance: NA; d_gene: NA; j_gene: TRBJ2-3; v_gene: TRBV30; CDR3aa: CAWNLGGKGDTQYF; CDR3nt: TGTGCCTGGAACCTAGGGGGAAAGGGAGATACGCAGTATTTT
abundance: NA; d_gene: NA; j_gene: TRBJ1-2; v_gene: TRBV7-9; CDR3aa: CASSFTGYGYTF; CDR3nt: TGTGCCAGCAGTTTTACAGGGTATGGCTACACCTTC
abundance: NA; d_gene: TRBD2; j_gene: TRBJ2-3; v_gene: TRBV2; CDR3aa: CASCAGVGDTDTQYF; CDR3nt: TGTGCCAGCTGTGCGGGAGTAGGGGACACAGATACGCAGTATTTT
abundance: once; d_gene: NA; j_gene: TRBJ2-1; v_gene: TRBV4-3; CDR3aa: CASSQVGPGVGEQFF; CDR3nt: TGCGCCAGCAGCCAAGTAGGGCCGGGCGTGGGTGAGCAGTTCTTC
abundance: NA; d_gene: NA; j_gene: TRBJ2-6; v_gene: TRBV5-4; CDR3aa: CASTDRNSGANVLTF; CDR3nt: TGTGCCAGCACGGACCGAAACTCTGGGGCCAACGTCCTGACTTTC
abundance: NA; d_gene: NA; j_gene: TRBJ2-3; v_gene: TRBV2; CDR3aa: CASMGGFARWEDTQYF; CDR3nt: TGTGCCAGCATGGGTGGTTTTGCGCGATGGGAAGATACGCAGTATTTT
abundance: NA; d_gene: NA; j_gene: TRBJ1-2; v_gene: TRBV7-9; CDR3aa: CASSLDLWGNRRNYGYTF; CDR3nt: TGTGCCAGCAGCTTAGATTTATGGGGTAACAGACGGAACTATGGCTACACCTTC
abundance: NA; d_gene: NA; j_gene: TRBJ2-7; v_gene: TRBV6-5; CDR3aa: CASSSTGASAYEQYF; CDR3nt: TGTGCCAGCAGTTCAACAGGCGCGTCCGCCTACGAGCAGTACTTC